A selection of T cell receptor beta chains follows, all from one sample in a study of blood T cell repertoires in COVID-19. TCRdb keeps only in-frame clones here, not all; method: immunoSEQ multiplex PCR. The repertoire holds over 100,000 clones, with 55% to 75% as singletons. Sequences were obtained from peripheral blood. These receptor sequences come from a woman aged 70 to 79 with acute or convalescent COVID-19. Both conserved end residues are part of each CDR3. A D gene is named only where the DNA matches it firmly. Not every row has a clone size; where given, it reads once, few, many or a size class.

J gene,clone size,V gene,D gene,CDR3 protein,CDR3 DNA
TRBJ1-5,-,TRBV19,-,CASSSGAGGNQPQHF,TGTGCCAGTAGTTCCGGGGCAGGGGGCAATCAGCCCCAGCATTTT
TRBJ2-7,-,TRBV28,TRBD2,CASSSLTRRTSGAQYF,TGTGCCAGCAGTTCGCTGACACGTAGGACTAGCGGAGCTCAGTACTTC
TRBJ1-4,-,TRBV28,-,CASSLTTTNEKLFF,TGTGCCAGCAGTTTGACAACAACTAATGAAAAACTGTTTTTT
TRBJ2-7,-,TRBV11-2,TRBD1,CASSLVPGQGPGGQYF,TGTGCCAGCAGCTTAGTCCCGGGACAGGGCCCAGGGGGGCAGTACTTC
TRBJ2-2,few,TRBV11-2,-,CASSFNSYTGELFF,TGTGCCAGCAGCTTTAACTCCTACACCGGGGAGCTGTTTTTT
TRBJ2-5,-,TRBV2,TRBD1,CASRRDRTQETQYF,TGTGCCAGCAGGAGGGACAGAACCCAAGAGACCCAGTACTTC
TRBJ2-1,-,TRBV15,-,CATAVGAYNEQFF,TGTGCCACAGCTGTGGGGGCTTACAATGAGCAGTTCTTC
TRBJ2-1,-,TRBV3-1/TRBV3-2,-,CASSQVTGNEQFF,TGTGCCAGCAGCCAAGTGACAGGTAATGAGCAGTTCTTC
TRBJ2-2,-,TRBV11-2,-,CASNTDRNTGELFF,TGTGCCAGCAACACCGACAGAAACACCGGGGAGCTGTTTTTT
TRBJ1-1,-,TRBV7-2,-,CASSLDWGLNTEAFF,TGTGCCAGCAGCTTAGATTGGGGCTTGAACACTGAAGCTTTCTTT
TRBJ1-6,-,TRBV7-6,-,CASSLNPGSPNSPLHF,TGTGCCAGCAGTTTAAACCCGGGTAGCCCGAATTCACCCCTCCACTTT
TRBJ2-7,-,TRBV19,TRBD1,CASSLSGQGGYEQYF,TGTGCCAGTAGTCTCTCCGGACAGGGAGGTTACGAGCAGTACTTC
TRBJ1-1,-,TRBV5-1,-,CASSLLGSSTEAFF,TGCGCCAGCAGCTTGCTCGGGAGTAGCACTGAAGCTTTCTTT
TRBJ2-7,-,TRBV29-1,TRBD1,CSVVRQGSHESYEQYF,TGCAGCGTCGTTAGACAGGGGTCTCACGAATCCTACGAGCAGTACTTC
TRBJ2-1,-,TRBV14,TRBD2,CASSQVAGVNSEQFF,TGTGCCAGCAGCCAGGTAGCGGGGGTGAATTCTGAGCAGTTCTTC
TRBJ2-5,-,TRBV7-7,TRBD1,CASSTQSGGRETQYF,TGTGCCAGCAGCACGCAGTCAGGGGGTAGAGAGACCCAGTACTTC
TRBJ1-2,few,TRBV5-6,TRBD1,CASSPGQGDAYGYTF,TGTGCCAGCAGCCCTGGACAGGGGGACGCCTATGGCTACACCTTC
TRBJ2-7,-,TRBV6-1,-,CASSEAGSYEQYF,TGTGCCAGCAGTGAAGCAGGGAGCTACGAGCAGTACTTC
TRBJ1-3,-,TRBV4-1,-,CASSQDPGGNTIYF,TGCGCCAGCAGCCAAGATCCCGGGGGAAACACCATATATTTT
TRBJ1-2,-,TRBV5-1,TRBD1,CASSLDGTGENYGYTF,TGCGCCAGCAGCTTGGACGGGACAGGTGAAAACTATGGCTACACCTTC
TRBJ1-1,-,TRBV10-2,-,CASSEPGMNTEAFF,TGCGCCAGCAGTGAGCCAGGGATGAACACTGAAGCTTTCTTT
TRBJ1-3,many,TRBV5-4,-,CASSLQGTGNTIYF,TGTGCCAGCAGCTTACAGGGTACTGGAAACACCATATATTTT
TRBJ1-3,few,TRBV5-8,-,CASSYLSLTAEGNTIYF,TGTGCCAGCAGTTACCTTTCTCTTACAGCGGAGGGAAACACCATATATTTT
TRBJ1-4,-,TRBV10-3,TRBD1,CAISAGQGPEKLFF,TGTGCCATCAGTGCGGGACAGGGACCCGAAAAACTGTTTTTT
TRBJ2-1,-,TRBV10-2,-,CASRALQGSYNEQFF,TGCGCCAGCAGGGCTTTACAGGGTTCCTACAATGAGCAGTTCTTC
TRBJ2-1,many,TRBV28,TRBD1,CASRITGGPSYNEQFF,TGTGCCAGCAGGATCACAGGGGGTCCCTCCTACAATGAGCAGTTCTTC
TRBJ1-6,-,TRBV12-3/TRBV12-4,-,CASSLARGKTLHF,TGTGCCAGCAGTTTAGCGCGGGGTAAAACCCTCCACTTT
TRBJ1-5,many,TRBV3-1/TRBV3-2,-,CASSHGGRGAQPQHF,TGTGCCAGCAGCCATGGGGGCAGGGGAGCCCAGCCCCAGCATTTT
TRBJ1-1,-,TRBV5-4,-,CASSLVGRTEAFF,TGTGCCAGCAGCTTGGTTGGGAGAACTGAAGCTTTCTTT